This T cell receptor beta chain originates from a study of T cell responses to AZD1222 COVID-19 vaccine. Study-wide results and limits: Researchers report vaccine-associated CD4 TCRs spanning spike, with dominance at 160-218 and 743-854. Among spike-specific TCRs, nearly half reportedly target unmutated variant regions.

The method was immunoSEQ multiplex PCR; TCRdb's version includes in-frame clones alone and lacks a portion of them. The data show 150,000 to 200,000 clones, with just over 90% seen just once and approximately 3% held by the top ten. This clone was recorded only once. Antigen: not known. Trimming left V 9 bases short and J 1 base short, with 15 bases between. The CDR3 is 14 amino acids. CDR1 and CDR2 from the germline V gene are LNHDA and SQIVND (reference sequence). The chain employs TRBV19 and TRBJ1-1; a possible D gene is TRBD1 (5 bases). The sequence was collected from an adult in good health. Here the sequenced sample was peripheral blood, taken on day 0 of AZD1222 vaccination. CDR3 residues: CASAHGGGNTEAFF. CDR3 DNA sequence: TGTGCCAGCGCCCACGGGGGGGGGAACACTGAAGCTTTCTTT.